The present T cell receptor beta chain was sequenced within a study of cytomegalovirus exposure and HLA in healthy donors. Study-level information: Earlier, 100 million to 130 million unique TCR beta sequences were recovered from about 170 million T cells by an analysis. Study results and limitations: DRB1 showed the most TCR associations and HLA-C the fewest in a later analysis, as rates varied by HLA locus. Both high specificity and high sensitivity reportedly marked the classifier's diagnosis of cytomegalovirus status.

Unrecorded immune exposure was likely among donors, who were nominally healthy when sampled. It was with 60 Vbeta and 13 Jbeta primers that the PCR ran. Profiling relied on immunoSEQ multiplex PCR, and the TCRdb table lists in-frame clones only, not all of them. Of 180,000 or so clones in the sample, 80% to 90% are singletons; the top ten hold roughly 4.5%. This clone was detected a few times. Its antigen is not known. This receptor was obtained from a woman younger than 30 in good health and CMV-seropositive. The sample comprised PBMCs.

The CDR3 spells CASSSQGPNTEAFF. DNA of the CDR3: TGTGCCAGCAGCTCGCAGGGGCCGAACACTGAAGCTTTCTTT. The chain joins TRBV13 to TRBJ1-1; perhaps TRBD1 as D (6 bases). Germline V gene lookup returns CDR1 PRHDT and CDR2 FYEKMQ (reference sequence). The V end was cut by 4 bases, the J end by 1 base, with 10 bases between. The length of the CDR3 is 14 residues.